Listed below are T cell receptor beta chains from one sample, sequenced in a study of T cell responses to AZD1222 COVID-19 vaccine. The repertoire was sequenced with immunoSEQ multiplex PCR; TCRdb's copy has only in-frame clones and lacks some. The sample has about 94,000 clones, about 88% seen once. The material sequenced was peripheral blood, taken on day 0 of AZD1222 vaccination. The origin of the receptors is an adult in good health. Both conserved end residues are part of each CDR3. The D gene is left open where the match is weak. Only part of the rows carry a size: once, few, many, or a class if the clone is expanded.

>14|TRBV6-5|TRBJ1-2|-|-
CASGEPRVSYGYTF
TGTGCCAGCGGGGAGCCCAGGGTCAGCTATGGCTACACCTTC
>15|TRBV9|TRBJ1-1|-|-
CASSVWGAGDTEAFF
TGTGCCAGCAGCGTATGGGGGGCTGGAGACACTGAAGCTTTCTTT
>13|TRBV6-2/TRBV6-3|TRBJ1-5|-|-
CASSLDHNQPQHF
TGTGCCAGCAGTTTGGATCACAATCAGCCCCAGCATTTT
>15|TRBV15|TRBJ1-5|-|-
CATSRDRRGSQPQHF
TGTGCCACCAGCAGAGATCGAAGGGGATCTCAGCCCCAGCATTTT
>16|TRBV6-6|TRBJ2-3|-|-
CASSYGGVPGTDTQYF
TGTGCCAGCAGTTACGGAGGGGTACCAGGCACAGATACGCAGTATTTT
>15|TRBV7-2|TRBJ1-6|-|-
CASSSMGGDNSPLHF
TGTGCCAGCAGTTCGATGGGGGGGGATAATTCACCCCTCCACTTT
>15|TRBV19|TRBJ1-5|-|-
CASSIPNTGNQPQHF
TGTGCCAGTAGTATACCGAATACAGGGAATCAGCCCCAGCATTTT
>15|TRBV7-3|TRBJ1-1|-|TRBD1
CASSRDRGGGTEAFF
TGTGCCAGCAGCCGAGACAGGGGGGGTGGCACTGAAGCTTTCTTT
>15|TRBV7-2|TRBJ2-2|-|TRBD1
CASTLEGTGIGELFF
TGTGCCAGCACCCTGGAGGGGACAGGGATCGGGGAGCTGTTTTTT
>13|TRBV24-1|TRBJ1-5|once|-
CATSRTGNQPQHF
TGTGCCACCAGTCGAACGGGCAATCAGCCCCAGCATTTT
>17|TRBV7-6|TRBJ1-3|-|-
CASSLSARALTGNTIYF
TGTGCCAGCAGCTTAAGCGCCAGGGCCCTCACTGGAAACACCATATATTTT